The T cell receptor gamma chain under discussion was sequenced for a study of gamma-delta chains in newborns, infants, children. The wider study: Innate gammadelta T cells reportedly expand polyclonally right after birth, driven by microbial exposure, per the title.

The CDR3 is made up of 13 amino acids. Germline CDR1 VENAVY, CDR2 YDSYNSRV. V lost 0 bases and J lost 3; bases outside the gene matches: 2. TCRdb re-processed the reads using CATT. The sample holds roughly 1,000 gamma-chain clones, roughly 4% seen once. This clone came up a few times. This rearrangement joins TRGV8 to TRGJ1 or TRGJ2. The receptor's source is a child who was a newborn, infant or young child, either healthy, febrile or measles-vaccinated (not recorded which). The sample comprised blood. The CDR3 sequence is CATWDRPYYKKLF. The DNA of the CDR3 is TGTGCCACCTGGGATAGGCCTTATTATAAGAAACTCTTT.